Following are 24 T cell receptor beta chains from one sample sequenced in a study of shared clonotypes between healthy human individuals. Sequenced by immunoSEQ multiplex PCR; TCRdb stores in-frame clones only, minus some. This table holds hundreds of thousands of clones, 60% to 75% found once. The sample was memory CD4+ T cells sorted from blood. Subset noted: CD45RA-negative fraction. The receptors were gathered from a woman between 25 and 40 years old in good health.

The chain joins TRBV29-1 to TRBJ2-7; the match to TRBD2 covers 9 bases. The CDR3 extends over 16 amino acids. Germline V gene lookup returns CDR1 SQVTM and CDR2 ANQGSEA. J was trimmed by 6 bases and V by 4 bases; bases with no gene match: 16. The CDR3 DNA follows: TGCAGCGTTGGGCCCGCTTATAGCGGGAGCGCACGCGAGCAGTACTTC. Translated: CSVGPAYSGSAREQYF.

V usage is TRBV5-1 and J usage is TRBJ2-1; D not resolved. CDR1 SGHRS and CDR2 YFSETQ come from the germline V gene. V lost 2 bases to trimming and J lost 5 bases, with 14 bases between them. The CDR3 runs 15 residues. The CDR3 spells CASSFSPQVNNEQFF. The CDR3 DNA is TGCGCCAGCAGCTTTTCCCCGCAGGTAAACAATGAGCAGTTCTTC.

In its sample, this clone was seen a few times. This sequence joins TRBV29-1 and TRBJ2-1; no firm D call. Looked up from germline, CDR1 is SQVTM and CDR2 is ANQGSEA. This CDR3 has 13 amino acids. Trimming removed 5 bases from V and 4 bases from J, with 12 bases in between. This CDR3 is CSVTAHNYNEQFF. CDR3 coding DNA: TGCAGCGTTACGGCCCACAATTACAATGAGCAGTTCTTC.

The chain couples TRBV28 to TRBJ2-3; 10 nucleotides align to TRBD1. The V segment lost 3 bases and the J segment 0 bases; nucleotides outside the gene matches: 12. The CDR3 consists of 19 residues. Germline V lookup: CDR1 MDHEN, CDR2 SYDVKM. The CDR3 reads CASSFSPRDRGPSTDTQYF. Written as DNA, the CDR3 is TGTGCCAGCAGTTTCTCCCCCCGAGACAGGGGGCCTAGCACAGATACGCAGTATTTT.

This clone was picked up a small number of times. This chain uses TRBV25-1 with TRBJ2-7; 8 positions agree with TRBD1. The CDR3 is 18 residues long. J was trimmed by 0 bases and V by 3 bases; bases with no gene match: 13. In germline, CDR1 is MGHDK, CDR2 SYGVNS. DNA of the CDR3: TGTGCCAGCAGTGAGCTCGGACAGGGCGTATCTAGCTCCTACGAGCAGTACTTC. Its protein product is CASSELGQGVSSSYEQYF.

V is TRBV2 and J is TRBJ2-2, with 7 positions matching TRBD1. Trimming cost V 7 bases and J 2 bases; bases outside gene matches: 10. Germline lookup yields CDR1 SNHLY and CDR2 FYNNEI. This CDR3 is 16 amino acids long. CDR3 sequence (DNA): TGTGCCAGCATCGCCATCCGGGACAGTAACACCGGGGAGCTGTTTTTT. The encoded protein is CASIAIRDSNTGELFF. The variable domain in full, completed from reference TRBV2 and TRBJ2-2, reads EPEVTQTPSHQVTQMGQEVILRCVPISNHLYFYWYRQILGQKVEFLVSFYNNEISEKSEIFDDQFSVERPDGSNFTLKIRSTKLEDSAMYFCASIAIRDSNTGELFFGEGSRLTVL.

This clone was seen a few times. This chain connects TRBV7-6 to TRBJ1-3; tentative D call: TRBD1 (5 bases). There are 14 residues in the CDR3. The germline V gene has CDR1 SGHVS and CDR2 FNYEAQ. Trimming left V 5 bases short and J 12 bases short, with 20 bases between. This CDR3 is CASSPSGAGSIIYF. In nucleotides, the CDR3 is TGTGCCAGCAGCCCCAGTGGGGCGGGTTCCATCATATATTTT.

The chain carries TRBV11-2 and TRBJ2-5, with D perhaps TRBD2 (7 bases). The V end was cut by 5 bases, the J end by 5 bases, with 24 bases between. Per germline, CDR1 SGHAT and CDR2 FQNNGV. The CDR3 covers 17 residues. In nucleotides, the CDR3 is TGTGCCAGCAGCCCACGTGTGGGGGCGGGGGTTTCCGAGACCCAGTACTTC. Translation gives CASSPRVGAGVSETQYF.

This chain connects TRBV6-5 to TRBJ2-7; 10 nucleotides match TRBD1. V was clipped by 0 bases and J by 2 bases; unmatched bases: 1. Germline V CDR1 and CDR2: MNHEY, SVGAGI. This CDR3 region has 15 residues. CDR3 amino acids: CASSYSTGGTYEQYF. CDR3 DNA sequence: TGTGCCAGCAGTTACTCGACAGGGGGCACCTACGAGCAGTACTTC.

The genes are TRBV5-4 and TRBJ2-4; a possible D gene is TRBD1 (5 bases). From germline, CDR1 is SGHNT and CDR2 YYREEE (reference sequence). The CDR3 contains 16 residues. V was trimmed by 4 bases and J by 0 bases, leaving 14 bases between them. CDR3 protein: CASSPGAVVAKNIQYF. The DNA of the CDR3 is TGTGCCAGCAGCCCTGGGGCGGTTGTAGCCAAAAACATTCAGTACTTC.

The chain combines TRBV9 with TRBJ2-2; 8 bases line up with TRBD2. J was trimmed by 1 base and V by 0 bases; bases with no gene match: 5. The CDR3 runs to 17 residues. The V gene's germline CDR1 is SGDLS and CDR2 YYNGEE. The chain's CDR3 is CASSVVPAGVNTGELFF. CDR3 DNA: TGTGCCAGCAGCGTAGTCCCAGCGGGAGTGAACACCGGGGAGCTGTTTTTT.

In this sample, this clone turned up once. The V call is TRBV28, the J call TRBJ2-7; either TRBD1 or TRBD2 may supply D (5 bases each). The germline V and J ends were trimmed by 6 bases and 4 bases, with 16 bases remaining between them. The length of the CDR3 is 14 residues. The germline V gene encodes CDR1 MDHEN and CDR2 SYDVKM. CDR3 residues: CASRFGVGEYEQYF. CDR3 in DNA: TGTGCCAGCAGATTCGGAGTGGGGGAATACGAGCAGTACTTC.

The V call is TRBV2, the J call TRBJ2-5; D gene uncertain. Germline V gene data show CDR1 as SNHLY and CDR2 as FYNNEI. The V gene lost 3 bases and the J gene lost 4 bases, with 6 bases spanning the gap. The CDR3 is 12 amino acids. DNA of the CDR3: TGTGCCAGCAGTGACGAGGTAGAGACCCAGTACTTC. It is translated as CASSDEVETQYF.

This sequence joins TRBV5-4 and TRBJ2-5; D tentatively reads TRBD1 or TRBD2 (5 bases each). The germline CDR1 and CDR2 sequences are SGHNT and YYREEE (reference sequence). V was cut by 4 bases and J by 2 bases, with 12 bases left in between. The CDR3 totals 14 residues. The CDR3 protein is CASSPSGTQETQYF. CDR3 in DNA: TGTGCCAGCAGCCCGTCGGGGACGCAAGAGACCCAGTACTTC.

This sequence joins TRBV5-4 and TRBJ2-1, with 9 bases matching TRBD2. This CDR3 is 18 amino acids long. Germline CDR1 is SGHNT and CDR2 is YYREEE (reference sequence). With V trimmed by 0 bases and J by 1 base, 8 bases remained unmatched. The CDR3 loop reads CASSLDLPGLASYNEQFF. CDR3 nucleotides: TGTGCCAGCAGCTTGGATCTCCCGGGACTAGCTTCCTACAATGAGCAGTTCTTC. Filled out from reference TRBV5-4 and TRBJ2-1, the complete variable domain reads ETGVTQSPTHLIKTRGQQVTLRCSSQSGHNTVSWYQQALGQGPQFIFQYYREEENGRGNFPPRFSGLQFPNYSSELNVNALELDDSALYLCASSLDLPGLASYNEQFFGPGTRLTVL.

For this clone: Possible read error: a much larger clone is one base away. The chain is built from TRBV6-4 and TRBJ2-3; 10 nucleotides line up with TRBD2. Germline V gene data show CDR1 as MRHNA and CDR2 as SNTAGT. With V trimmed by 4 bases and J by 0 bases, 1 base remained unmatched. The CDR3 runs to 15 residues. CDR3 nucleotide sequence: TGTGCCAGCAGTGCGACTAGCGGGAGCACAGATACGCAGTATTTT. Translating gives CASSATSGSTDTQYF.

The gene calls are TRBV6-5 and TRBJ1-3; maybe TRBD1 (5 bases). Per germline, CDR1 MNHEY and CDR2 SVGAGI. This CDR3 is 15 amino acids long. Trimming removed 7 bases from V and 0 bases from J, with 13 bases in between. The CDR3 reads CASKRDGSSGNTIYF. As DNA, the CDR3 is TGTGCCAGCAAGAGGGACGGGAGCTCTGGAAACACCATATATTTT.

The sample holds one count of this clone. The chain couples TRBV28 to TRBJ1-4; 9 nucleotides match TRBD1. V lost 6 bases to trimming and J lost 8 bases; unmatched junction nucleotides: 13. CDR3 length equals 16 residues. The germline V gene encodes CDR1 MDHEN and CDR2 SYDVKM. The CDR3 protein is CASSGTGFGVKEKLFF. The CDR3, as DNA: TGTGCCAGCAGCGGGACAGGGTTCGGTGTAAAAGAAAAACTGTTTTTT.

The CDR3 loop is CASSLGVAETVGELFF. CDR3 sequence (DNA): TGCGCCAGCAGCTTGGGGGTAGCGGAGACGGTAGGGGAGCTGTTTTTT. The chain combines TRBV5-1 with TRBJ2-2; possible D gene TRBD2, 6 bases. The CDR3 consists of 16 residues. CDR1 SGHRS and CDR2 YFSETQ come from the germline V gene. V dropped 0 bases and J dropped 8 bases, with 17 bases sitting between them.

This chain joins TRBV6-1 and TRBJ2-7; the match to TRBD2 covers 10 bases. CDR1 and CDR2 (germline): MNHNS, SASEGT. V trimming: 6 bases; J trimming: 4 bases; junction bases outside the gene matches: 6. This CDR3 comprises 14 residues. In DNA form, the CDR3 reads TGTGCCAGCAGAGAGGGGACTAGCGTTTACGAGCAGTACTTC. Residues: CASREGTSVYEQYF.

This chain joins TRBV27 and TRBJ2-1; a possible D gene is TRBD2 (5 bases). The V gene lost 5 bases and the J gene lost 0 bases, with 14 bases spanning the gap. This CDR3 has 16 residues. CDR1 is MNHEY, CDR2 SMNVEV, per germline (reference sequence). CDR3 residues: CASSKGSASSYNEQFF. The CDR3 DNA reads as TGTGCCAGCAGTAAAGGGAGCGCGAGCTCCTACAATGAGCAGTTCTTC.

The V call is TRBV2, the J call TRBJ1-4; TRBD1 agrees at 12 bases. Germline CDR1 SNHLY, CDR2 FYNNEI. V dropped 8 bases and J dropped 4; count of bases not matched to a gene: 5. CDR3 length equals 15 residues. The CDR3 protein is CASRDRGLLNEKLFF. The CDR3 DNA is TGTGCCAGCCGGGACAGGGGGCTCCTTAATGAAAAACTGTTTTTT.

In regard to this clone: Other nucleotide sequences from this sample produce the same CDR3. This rearrangement joins TRBV11-1 to TRBJ1-2, with 9 nucleotides matching TRBD1. Germline-derived CDR1 and CDR2 are SGHAT and FQDESV (reference sequence). This CDR3 region has 15 residues. Unmatched junction bases numbered 6, after V lost 5 bases and J lost 2 bases. In DNA form, the CDR3 reads TGTGCCAGCAGCCCCAGGACAGGGGCGAACTATGGCTACACCTTC. It yields the protein CASSPRTGANYGYTF. The full variable domain, its missing parts supplied by reference TRBV11-1 and TRBJ1-2, is EAEVAQSPRYKITEKSQAVAFWCDPISGHATLYWYRQILGQGPELLVQFQDESVVDDSQLPKDRFSAERLKGVDSTLKIQPAELGDSAMYLCASSPRTGANYGYTFGSGTRLTVV.

The chain's CDR3 is CASSLGLYNEQFF. CDR3 coding DNA: TGTGCCAGCTCGCTGGGACTTTACAATGAGCAGTTCTTC. The chain is built from TRBV18 and TRBJ2-1; possibly TRBD2 for D (6 bases). This CDR3 has 13 residues. V lost 6 bases and J 4 bases, leaving 10 bases between the germline ends. Germline lookup yields CDR1 KGHSH and CDR2 LQKENI.